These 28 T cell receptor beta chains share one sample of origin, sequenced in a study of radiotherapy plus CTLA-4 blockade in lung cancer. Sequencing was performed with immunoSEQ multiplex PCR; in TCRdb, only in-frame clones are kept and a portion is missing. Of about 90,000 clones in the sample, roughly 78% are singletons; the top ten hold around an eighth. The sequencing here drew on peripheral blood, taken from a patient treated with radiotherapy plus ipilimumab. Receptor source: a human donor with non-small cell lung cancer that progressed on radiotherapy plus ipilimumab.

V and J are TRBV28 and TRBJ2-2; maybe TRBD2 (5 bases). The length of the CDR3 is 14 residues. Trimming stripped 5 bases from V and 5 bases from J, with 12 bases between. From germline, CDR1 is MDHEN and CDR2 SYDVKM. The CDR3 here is CASSAPGGTGELFF. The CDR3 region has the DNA TGTGCCAGCAGTGCCCCCGGCGGGACCGGGGAGCTGTTTTTT. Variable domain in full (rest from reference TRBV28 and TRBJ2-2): DVKVTQSSRYLVKRTGEKVFLECVQDMDHENMFWYRQDPGLGLRLIYFSYDVKMKEKGDIPEGYSVSREKKERFSLILESASTNQTSMYLCASSAPGGTGELFFGEGSRLTVL.

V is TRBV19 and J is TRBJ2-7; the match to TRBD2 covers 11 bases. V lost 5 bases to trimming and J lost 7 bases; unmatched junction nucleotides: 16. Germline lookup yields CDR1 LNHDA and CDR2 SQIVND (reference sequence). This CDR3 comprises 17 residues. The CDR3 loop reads CASSSPPTSGGSGEQYF. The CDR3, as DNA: TGTGCCAGTAGTTCCCCCCCCACTAGCGGGGGCTCTGGGGAGCAGTACTTC.

CDR3 region: CASSYRDGHYEQYF. CDR3 bases: TGTGCCAGCAGTTACCGGGACGGTCACTACGAGCAGTACTTC. The rearrangement joins TRBV6-5 to TRBJ2-7; D tentatively fits TRBD1 or TRBD2 (5 bases each). Trimming took 2 bases from V and 3 from J, leaving 11 bases between them. The CDR3 covers 14 residues. Germline V gene lookup returns CDR1 MNHEY and CDR2 SVGAGI.

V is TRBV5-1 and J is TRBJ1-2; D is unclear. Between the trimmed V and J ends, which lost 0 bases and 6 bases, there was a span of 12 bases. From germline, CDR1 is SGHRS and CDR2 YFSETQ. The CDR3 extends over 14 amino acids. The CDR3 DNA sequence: TGCGCCAGCAGCTTGGCCCAGACGCCGAATGGCTACACCTTC. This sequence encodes CASSLAQTPNGYTF.

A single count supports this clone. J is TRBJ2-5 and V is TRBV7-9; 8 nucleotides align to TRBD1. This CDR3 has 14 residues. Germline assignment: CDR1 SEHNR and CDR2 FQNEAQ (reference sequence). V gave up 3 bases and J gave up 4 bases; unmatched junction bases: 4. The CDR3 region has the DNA TGTGCCAGCAGCTTTGGACAGGGCGGAGAGACCCAGTACTTC. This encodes CASSFGQGGETQYF.

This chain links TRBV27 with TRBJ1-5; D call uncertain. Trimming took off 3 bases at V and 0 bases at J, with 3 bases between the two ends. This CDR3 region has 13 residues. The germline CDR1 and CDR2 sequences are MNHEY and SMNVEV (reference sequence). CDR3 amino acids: CASSLHSNQPQHF. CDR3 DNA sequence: TGTGCCAGCAGTTTGCATAGCAATCAGCCCCAGCATTTT.

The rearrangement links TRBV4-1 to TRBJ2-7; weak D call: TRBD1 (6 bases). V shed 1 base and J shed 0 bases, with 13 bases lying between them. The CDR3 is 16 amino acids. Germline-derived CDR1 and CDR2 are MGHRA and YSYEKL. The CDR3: CASSQGATGSSYEQYF. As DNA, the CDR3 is TGCGCCAGCAGCCAAGGTGCTACAGGGAGCTCCTACGAGCAGTACTTC.

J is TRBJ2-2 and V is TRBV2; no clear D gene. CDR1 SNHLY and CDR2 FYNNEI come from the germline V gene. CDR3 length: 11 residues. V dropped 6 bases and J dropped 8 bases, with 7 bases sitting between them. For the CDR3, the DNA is TGTGCCAGCAGCCCTCAGGGGGAGCTGTTTTTT. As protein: CASSPQGELFF.

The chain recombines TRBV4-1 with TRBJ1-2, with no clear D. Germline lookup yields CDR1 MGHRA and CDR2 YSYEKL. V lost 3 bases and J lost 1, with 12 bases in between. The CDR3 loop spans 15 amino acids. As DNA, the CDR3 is TGCGCCAGCAGCCAGCGAGAGAACTTTAACTATGGCTACACCTTC. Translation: CASSQRENFNYGYTF.

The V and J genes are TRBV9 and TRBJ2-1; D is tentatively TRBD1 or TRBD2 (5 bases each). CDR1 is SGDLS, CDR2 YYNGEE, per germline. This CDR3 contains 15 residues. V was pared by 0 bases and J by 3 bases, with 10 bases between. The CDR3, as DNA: TGTGCCAGCAGCGTAGCTCCTGGGGGCTACAATGAGCAGTTCTTC. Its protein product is CASSVAPGGYNEQFF.

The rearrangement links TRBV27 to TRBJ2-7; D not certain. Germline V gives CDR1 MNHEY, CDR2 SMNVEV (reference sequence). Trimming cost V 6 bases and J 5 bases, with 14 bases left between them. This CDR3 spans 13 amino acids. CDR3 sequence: CASSQFRANEQYF. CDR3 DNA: TGTGCCAGCAGCCAATTTCGTGCCAACGAGCAGTACTTC.

The DNA of the CDR3 is TGTGCCAGCAGTTCCTTAAGGGACACCGTCTCCTACGAGCAGTACTTC. Amino acid sequence: CASSSLRDTVSYEQYF. This chain links TRBV28 with TRBJ2-7; a weak D match, TRBD1 (6 bases). This CDR3 has 16 residues. V gave up 4 bases and J gave up 0 bases, with 16 bases separating them. The germline CDR1 and CDR2 sequences are MDHEN and SYDVKM.

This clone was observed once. CDR3 DNA sequence: TGCAGCGTAGATCTCAGGGTCTCGGGAGGCTACACCTTC. Amino acids: CSVDLRVSGGYTF. This rearrangement joins TRBV29-1 to TRBJ1-2; TRBD1 is a possible D gene (5 bases). The CDR3 contains 13 residues. Trimming removed 6 bases from V and 8 bases from J, with 19 bases in between. Germline V gives CDR1 SQVTM, CDR2 ANQGSEA.

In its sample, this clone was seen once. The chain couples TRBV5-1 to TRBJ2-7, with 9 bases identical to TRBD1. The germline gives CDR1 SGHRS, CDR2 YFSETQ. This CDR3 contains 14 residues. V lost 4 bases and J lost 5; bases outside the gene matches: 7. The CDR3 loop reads CASSKGQGLNEQYF. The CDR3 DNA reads TGCGCCAGCAGCAAGGGACAGGGTTTGAACGAGCAGTACTTC.

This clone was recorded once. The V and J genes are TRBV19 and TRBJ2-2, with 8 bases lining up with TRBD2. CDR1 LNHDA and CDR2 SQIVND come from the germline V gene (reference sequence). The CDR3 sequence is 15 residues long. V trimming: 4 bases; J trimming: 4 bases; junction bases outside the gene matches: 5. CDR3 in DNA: TGTGCCAGTAGTACCGACCGGGGGGGCACCGGGGAGCTGTTTTTT. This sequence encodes CASSTDRGGTGELFF. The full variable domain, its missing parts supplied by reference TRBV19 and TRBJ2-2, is DGGITQSPKYLFRKEGQNVTLSCEQNLNHDAMYWYRQDPGQGLRLIYYSQIVNDFQKGDIAEGYSVSREKKESFPLTVTSAQKNPTAFYLCASSTDRGGTGELFFGEGSRLTVL.

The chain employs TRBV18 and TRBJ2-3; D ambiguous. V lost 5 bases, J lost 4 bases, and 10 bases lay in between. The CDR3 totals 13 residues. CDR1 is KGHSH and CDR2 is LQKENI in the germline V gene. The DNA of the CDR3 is TGTGCCAGCTCATTATACATGGCAGATACGCAGTATTTT. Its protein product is CASSLYMADTQYF.

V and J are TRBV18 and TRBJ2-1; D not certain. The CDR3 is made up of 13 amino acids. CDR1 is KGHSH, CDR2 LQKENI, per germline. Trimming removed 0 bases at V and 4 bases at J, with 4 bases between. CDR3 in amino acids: CASSPPSYNEQFF. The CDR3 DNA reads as TGTGCCAGCTCACCACCTAGTTACAATGAGCAGTTCTTC.

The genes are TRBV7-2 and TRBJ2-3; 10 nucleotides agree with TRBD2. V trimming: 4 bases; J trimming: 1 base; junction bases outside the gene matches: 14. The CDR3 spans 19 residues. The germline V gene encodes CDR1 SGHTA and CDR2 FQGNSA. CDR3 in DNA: TGTGCCAGCAGCTCTAGGGGCCTAGCGGGGGTTCGAGGCACAGATACGCAGTATTTT. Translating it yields CASSSRGLAGVRGTDTQYF.

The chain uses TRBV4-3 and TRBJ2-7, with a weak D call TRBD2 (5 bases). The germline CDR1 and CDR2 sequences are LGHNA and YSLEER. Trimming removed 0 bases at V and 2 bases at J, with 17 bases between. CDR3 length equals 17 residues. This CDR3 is CASSQDPPRGAPYEQYF. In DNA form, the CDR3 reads TGCGCCAGCAGCCAAGACCCCCCTCGGGGAGCCCCCTACGAGCAGTACTTC.

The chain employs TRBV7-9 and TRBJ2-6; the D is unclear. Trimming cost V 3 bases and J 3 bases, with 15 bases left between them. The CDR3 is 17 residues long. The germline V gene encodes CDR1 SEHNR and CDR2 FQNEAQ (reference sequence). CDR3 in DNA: TGTGCCAGCAGCTTCCGACACGGATTAAGTGGGGCCAACGTCCTGACTTTC. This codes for CASSFRHGLSGANVLTF.

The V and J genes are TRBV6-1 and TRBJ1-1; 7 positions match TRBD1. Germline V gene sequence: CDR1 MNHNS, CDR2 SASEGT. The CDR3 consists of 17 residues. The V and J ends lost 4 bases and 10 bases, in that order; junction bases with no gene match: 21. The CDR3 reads CASSGDPGQTSSLAAFF. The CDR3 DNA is TGTGCCAGCAGTGGCGACCCGGGACAGACTTCATCGTTGGCAGCTTTCTTT.

CDR3 sequence (DNA): TGTGCCAGCAGTTTAGAAGGGGCGGGGAGCTACACCTTC. Translated: CASSLEGAGSYTF. The V gene is TRBV28, the J gene TRBJ1-2, with D possibly matching TRBD1 (5 bases). Trimming took 2 bases from V and 9 from J, leaving 13 bases between them. This CDR3 comprises 13 residues. Germline assignment: CDR1 MDHEN and CDR2 SYDVKM.

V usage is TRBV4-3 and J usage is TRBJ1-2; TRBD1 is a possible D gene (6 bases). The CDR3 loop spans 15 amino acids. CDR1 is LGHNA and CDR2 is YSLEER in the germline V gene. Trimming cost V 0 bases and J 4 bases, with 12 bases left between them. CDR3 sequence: CASSQDYRAAYGYTF. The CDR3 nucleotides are TGCGCCAGCAGCCAAGATTACAGGGCCGCCTATGGCTACACCTTC.

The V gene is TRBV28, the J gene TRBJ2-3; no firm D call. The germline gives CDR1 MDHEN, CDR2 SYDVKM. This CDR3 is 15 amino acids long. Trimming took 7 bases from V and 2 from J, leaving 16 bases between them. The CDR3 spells CASISAGPNTDTQYF. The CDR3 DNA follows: TGTGCCAGCATATCCGCAGGACCTAACACAGATACGCAGTATTTT.

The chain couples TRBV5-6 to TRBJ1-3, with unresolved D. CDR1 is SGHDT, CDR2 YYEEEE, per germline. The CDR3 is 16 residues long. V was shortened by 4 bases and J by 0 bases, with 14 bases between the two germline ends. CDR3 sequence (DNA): TGTGCCAGCAGCATCGGACCCCAGAGCTCTGGAAACACCATATATTTT. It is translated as CASSIGPQSSGNTIYF.

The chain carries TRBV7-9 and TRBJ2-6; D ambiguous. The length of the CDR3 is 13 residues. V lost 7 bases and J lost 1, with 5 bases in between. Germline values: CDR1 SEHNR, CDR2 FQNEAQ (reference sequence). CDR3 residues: CASIRSGANVLTF. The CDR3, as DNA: TGTGCCAGCATCAGGTCTGGGGCCAACGTCCTGACTTTC.

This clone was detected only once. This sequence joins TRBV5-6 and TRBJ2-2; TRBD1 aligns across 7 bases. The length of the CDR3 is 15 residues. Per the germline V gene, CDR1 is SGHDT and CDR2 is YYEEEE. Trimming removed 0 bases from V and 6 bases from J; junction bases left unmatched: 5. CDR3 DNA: TGTGCCAGCAGCTTGGGTCGCAGGGGGTCCGGGGAGCTGTTTTTT. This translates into CASSLGRRGSGELFF.

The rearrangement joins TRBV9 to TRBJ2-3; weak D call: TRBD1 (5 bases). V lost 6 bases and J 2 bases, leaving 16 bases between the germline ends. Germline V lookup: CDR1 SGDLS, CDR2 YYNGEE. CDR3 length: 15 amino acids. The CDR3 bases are TGTGCCAGCAACCCAGACAGCCCTTTCACAGATACGCAGTATTTT. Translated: CASNPDSPFTDTQYF.